What follows describes a single T cell receptor (beta chain). Antigen specificity is unknown. The PCR employed 60 Vbeta primers together with 13 Jbeta primers. Data came from immunoSEQ multiplex PCR; TCRdb stores just in-frame clones and leaves some out. Of approximately 140,000 clones listed, around 78% are singletons. This cohort consisted of healthy bone marrow donors. This CDR3 region has 15 residues. CDR1 and CDR2 from the germline V gene are MNHEY and SMNVEV (reference sequence). Trimming pared 2 bases from V and 0 bases from J, leaving 9 bases between. The record originates from a study of cytomegalovirus exposure and HLA in healthy donors. Study results and caveats: By HLA locus, TCR association rates varied in a later analysis, with DRB1 showing the most and HLA-C the fewest. Reports state that TCR beta sequences accurately predicted most subjects' HLA-A and HLA-B alleles. In vitro experiments confirmed that a few CMV-associated chains were specific for CMV antigens.

The receptor's source is a man in his forties or fifties in good health and CMV-seropositive. The chain combines TRBV27 with TRBJ2-3; maybe TRBD2 (5 bases). What was sequenced was PBMCs. CDR3 amino acids: CASSLKGVSTDTQYF. The CDR3 region has the DNA TGTGCCAGCAGTTTAAAGGGAGTGAGCACAGATACGCAGTATTTT.